The 16 T cell receptor beta chains in this list originate from one sample, sequenced in a study of vaccination effects on CD4 cells after COVID-19. Prior to sequencing, the ViraFEST assay stimulated PBMC with viral peptide pools, which expanded the antigen-specific CD4+ T cells. Following an approximately eleven-day culture, CD4+ T cells were purified. Every participant took two doses of the BNT162b2 or mRNA-1273 vaccine. Method: immunoSEQ multiplex PCR; TCRdb's copy keeps in-frame clones and lacks some. The sample lists 25,000 or so clones, more than 60% occurring once. Their antigens remain unidentified. Specimen: CD4+ T cells from PBMCs cultured with SARS-CoV-2 spike peptides, collected after COVID-19 vaccination. Receptors originate from a human donor who received a COVID-19 vaccine.

V and J are TRBV18 and TRBJ1-1, with 9 nucleotides matching TRBD1. Germline assignment: CDR1 KGHSH and CDR2 LQKENI. The length of the CDR3 is 13 residues. With V trimmed by 2 bases and J by 5 bases, 0 bases remained unmatched. The CDR3 is CASSPGQGTEAFF. As DNA, the CDR3 is TGTGCCAGCTCACCAGGACAGGGGACTGAAGCTTTCTTT.

The chain employs TRBV28 and TRBJ1-1; D is ambiguous. This CDR3 region has 12 residues. V was pared by 5 bases and J by 5 bases, with 9 bases between. Germline CDR1 reads MDHEN; CDR2 reads SYDVKM. Written as DNA, the CDR3 is TGTGCCAGCAGTCCCTCGAGGACTGAAGCTTTCTTT. The encoded protein is CASSPSRTEAFF.

The V call is TRBV7-8, the J call TRBJ1-2; no reliable D call. V lost 1 base to trimming and J lost 10 bases, with 10 bases between them. Germline V CDR1 and CDR2: SGHVS, FQNEAQ. The CDR3 runs to 12 residues. The CDR3 is CASSLDVQSYTF. The CDR3 DNA reads as TGTGCCAGCAGCTTAGACGTACAGTCCTACACCTTC.

V is TRBV18 and J is TRBJ2-3; 8 bases align to TRBD1. The CDR3 has 18 residues. The germline gives CDR1 KGHSH, CDR2 LQKENI. The J segment lost 2 bases and the V segment lost 2 bases, leaving 12 bases of the junction unmatched. The CDR3 protein is CASSPRRTGPRSTDTQYF. CDR3 sequence (DNA): TGTGCCAGCTCACCAAGAAGGACAGGGCCACGGTCCACAGATACGCAGTATTTT.

This chain uses TRBV2 with TRBJ1-5; D perhaps matches TRBD1 (6 bases). In germline, CDR1 is SNHLY, CDR2 FYNNEI. V lost 6 bases and J lost 2, with 17 bases in between. The length of the CDR3 is 16 residues. The DNA of the CDR3 is TGTGCCAGCAGGGCAGGGGTCCTCCAGGGCAATCAGCCCCAGCATTTT. Translation gives CASRAGVLQGNQPQHF.

V gene TRBV30 combines with J gene TRBJ1-1; D not certain. The V end lost 2 bases, the J end lost 6 bases, and 10 bases lay between the germline ends. The CDR3 sequence is 12 residues long. Germline CDR1 reads GTSNPN; CDR2 reads SVGIG (reference sequence). CDR3 residues: CAWSWYPAEAFF. DNA of the CDR3: TGTGCCTGGAGTTGGTATCCGGCTGAAGCTTTCTTT.

The rearrangement uses TRBV6-1 and TRBJ2-3; D not certain. Trimming took off 2 bases at V and 6 bases at J, with 3 bases between the two ends. Germline CDR1 reads MNHNS; CDR2 reads SASEGT. The CDR3 has 11 amino acids. The CDR3 DNA is TGTGCCAGCAGTGAAAGGGATACGCAGTATTTT. Translated: CASSERDTQYF.

This chain connects TRBV5-1 to TRBJ2-1, with D perhaps matching TRBD2 (6 bases). The germline V gene encodes CDR1 SGHRS and CDR2 YFSETQ. V was trimmed by 4 bases and J by 7 bases, leaving 15 bases between them. The CDR3 consists of 14 residues. This CDR3 reads CASSPRTTWNEQFF. The CDR3 DNA reads as TGCGCCAGCAGCCCCCGGACTACATGGAATGAGCAGTTCTTC.

The chain combines TRBV2 with TRBJ1-4; 12 positions agree with TRBD1. V was clipped by 7 bases and J by 7 bases; unmatched bases: 10. The germline V gene encodes CDR1 SNHLY and CDR2 FYNNEI. There are 16 residues in the CDR3. CDR3 region: CASTGQGAATGEKLFF. DNA of the CDR3: TGTGCCAGCACGGGACAGGGGGCGGCTACGGGTGAAAAACTGTTTTTT.

The chain links TRBV15 to TRBJ2-4; no firm D call. Germline loops: CDR1 LNHNV, CDR2 YYDKDF (reference sequence). V lost 0 bases and J 8 bases, leaving 5 bases between the germline ends. The length of the CDR3 is 12 residues. CDR3 in DNA: TGTGCCACCAGCAGAGATCGTGACATTCAGTACTTC. Protein product: CATSRDRDIQYF.

This clone has a single count. The gene calls are TRBV5-1 and TRBJ1-4; D is unresolved. Germline CDR1 reads SGHRS; CDR2 reads YFSETQ. The CDR3 is made up of 16 amino acids. V dropped 4 bases and J dropped 8 bases, with 21 bases sitting between them. The CDR3 bases are TGCGCCAGCAGCATACGTGGCCCCGCCGAGGGAGAAAAACTGTTTTTT. Amino acid sequence: CASSIRGPAEGEKLFF.

This chain connects TRBV14 to TRBJ1-3; 7 positions match TRBD1. The CDR3 has 15 amino acids. From germline, CDR1 is SGHDN and CDR2 FVKESK. The V and J ends lost 2 bases and 0 bases, in that order; junction bases with no gene match: 1. CDR3 nucleotide sequence: TGTGCCAGCAGCCAACAGGGGGTCTCTGGAAACACCATATATTTT. This gives the protein CASSQQGVSGNTIYF.

V usage is TRBV5-8 and J usage is TRBJ1-6; unclear D gene. V was pared by 3 bases and J by 5 bases, with 0 bases between. The CDR3 has 11 residues. Germline assignment: CDR1 SGHTS and CDR2 YDEGEE. The CDR3 coding sequence is TGTGCCAGCAGCTATAATTCACCCCTCCACTTT. This encodes CASSYNSPLHF.

This clone was picked up a small number of times. The chain has TRBV6-5 and TRBJ1-4, with TRBD1 matching over 11 bases. The CDR3 has 14 amino acids. Germline CDR1 reads MNHEY; CDR2 reads SVGAGI. Losses at the gene ends were 7 bases for V and 7 bases for J; bases not matched to a gene: 5. The CDR3 DNA reads TGTGCCAGCAAAAGGGACAGGGGGAGTGAAAAACTGTTTTTT. Its protein is CASKRDRGSEKLFF.

The chain couples TRBV5-1 to TRBJ2-5; maybe TRBD1 (6 bases). The CDR3 sequence is 14 residues long. From germline, CDR1 is SGHRS and CDR2 YFSETQ. V was clipped by 1 base and J by 2 bases, with 9 bases between them. In DNA form, the CDR3 reads TGCGCCAGCAGCTTGCGTAGGGGGCAAGAGACCCAGTACTTC. As protein: CASSLRRGQETQYF. The whole variable domain, filled in from reference TRBV5-1 and TRBJ2-5, reads KAGVTQTPRYLIKTRGQQVTLSCSPISGHRSVSWYQQTPGQGLQFLFEYFSETQRNKGNFPGRFSGRQFSNSRSEMNVSTLELGDSALYLCASSLRRGQETQYFGPGTRLLVL.

The V call is TRBV6-5, the J call TRBJ2-1; 8 bases match TRBD2. The CDR3 consists of 16 residues. V dropped 7 bases and J dropped 3; count of bases not matched to a gene: 11. The germline gives CDR1 MNHEY, CDR2 SVGAGI. In nucleotides, the CDR3 is TGTGCCAGCATTTATTCCACGGGAGGGCTCTACAATGAGCAGTTCTTC. Protein: CASIYSTGGLYNEQFF.